The 24 T cell receptor beta chains given below trace back to one sample, sequenced in a study of blood T cell repertoires in COVID-19. TCRdb keeps only in-frame clones here, not all; method: immunoSEQ multiplex PCR. The sample shows around 50,000 clones, around 89% of them seen only once. Material: peripheral blood. The source is a man between 60 and 75 years old with acute or convalescent COVID-19.

V gene TRBV19 combines with J gene TRBJ1-5; 8 positions agree with TRBD1. V was clipped by 7 bases and J by 0 bases; unmatched bases: 11. The CDR3 has 17 amino acids. Germline V lookup: CDR1 LNHDA, CDR2 SQIVND (reference sequence). The DNA for the CDR3 is TGTGCCAGTAAGGACAGGGCCTACACCTATAGCAATCAGCCCCAGCATTTT. Encoded protein: CASKDRAYTYSNQPQHF.

The J gene is TRBJ1-4, the V gene TRBV19; D is possibly TRBD1 (6 bases). There are 17 residues in the CDR3. V lost 4 bases and J 0 bases, leaving 15 bases between the germline ends. CDR1 and CDR2 (germline): LNHDA, SQIVND (reference sequence). The CDR3 region has the DNA TGTGCCAGTAGTAGTCCCGGGACACCAACAACTAATGAAAAACTGTTTTTT. Translated: CASSSPGTPTTNEKLFF.

The rearrangement links TRBV24-1 to TRBJ2-1, with 8 bases matching TRBD1. Germline CDR1 and CDR2: KGHDR and SFDVKD. This CDR3 contains 16 residues. V lost 0 bases and J lost 5; bases outside the gene matches: 5. The DNA for the CDR3 is TGTGCCACCAGTGATTTGGGACAGGGAAGGAACAATGAGCAGTTCTTC. This codes for CATSDLGQGRNNEQFF.

The chain couples TRBV19 to TRBJ1-1, with D possibly TRBD1 on 6 matching bases. Germline V gene data show CDR1 as LNHDA and CDR2 as SQIVND (reference sequence). Trimming took 3 bases from V and 7 from J, leaving 12 bases between them. The CDR3 has 13 residues. The chain's CDR3 is CASSIQGTNEAFF. CDR3 bases: TGTGCCAGTAGTATTCAGGGGACGAATGAAGCTTTCTTT.

CDR3 nucleotide sequence: TGTGCCAGCAGCACGATAGGACAGGAACATCAGCCCCAGCATTTT. Translated: CASSTIGQEHQPQHF. The chain combines TRBV7-2 with TRBJ1-5, with TRBD1 identical over 7 bases. V lost 5 bases and J lost 5; bases outside the gene matches: 9. The CDR3 length is 15 residues. Germline CDR1 is SGHTA and CDR2 is FQGNSA.

This clone was seen just once. V gene TRBV2 combines with J gene TRBJ1-1; 10 bases map to TRBD1. V shed 10 bases, J shed 12 bases, and the junction held 20 bases outside the gene matches. There are 15 residues in the CDR3. The germline V gene has CDR1 SNHLY and CDR2 FYNNEI. CDR3 DNA: TGTGCCACCAGGTCCCGGGACAGGGGCCGGGGCGGAACTTTCTTT. Encoded protein: CATRSRDRGRGGTFF. Based on the CDR3 plus reference TRBV2 and TRBJ1-1, the full variable domain is EPEVTQTPSHQVTQMGQEVILRCVPISNHLYFYWYRQILGQKVEFLVSFYNNEISEKSEIFDDQFSVERPDGSNFTLKIRSTKLEDSAMYFCATRSRDRGRGGTFFGQGTRLTVV.

This chain connects TRBV4-3 to TRBJ2-7; 10 positions match TRBD2. Germline V CDR1 and CDR2: LGHNA, YSLEER. The junction had 5 bases not matched to a gene; V was cut back by 0 bases and J by 3 bases. This CDR3 comprises 16 residues. CDR3 amino acids: CASSQDRASGSYEQYF. For the CDR3, the DNA is TGCGCCAGCAGCCAAGATCGGGCTAGCGGGAGCTACGAGCAGTACTTC.

V gene TRBV5-1 combines with J gene TRBJ2-5, with 7 bases matching TRBD2. In germline, CDR1 is SGHRS, CDR2 YFSETQ. CDR3 length: 14 residues. V was clipped by 3 bases and J by 1 base; unmatched bases: 3. CDR3 amino acids: CASSSPGGQETQYF. The CDR3 nucleotides are TGCGCCAGCAGCTCCCCGGGGGGCCAAGAGACCCAGTACTTC.

The chain has TRBV28 and TRBJ2-3, with 7 positions matching TRBD2. The germline CDR1 and CDR2 sequences are MDHEN and SYDVKM. The CDR3 runs to 17 residues. V lost 6 bases to trimming and J lost 2 bases; unmatched junction nucleotides: 14. CDR3 coding DNA: TGTGCCAGCAGGCCAGGCCTAAGGCGGGGGTACACAGATACGCAGTATTTT. The encoded protein is CASRPGLRRGYTDTQYF.

The chain joins TRBV7-2 to TRBJ2-1, with TRBD2 identical over 10 bases. Germline trimming cut 1 base from V and 9 bases from J; bases unmatched to any gene: 6. Germline CDR1 and CDR2: SGHTA and FQGNSA. This CDR3 region has 15 residues. CDR3 nucleotide sequence: TGTGCCAGCAGCTTAGTGTCTAGCGGGAGAGGTGAGCAGTTCTTC. Protein product: CASSLVSSGRGEQFF.

The chain combines TRBV5-4 with TRBJ2-5; D remains ambiguous. This CDR3 is built from 13 residues. V lost 4 bases and J lost 2, with 9 bases in between. Per the germline V gene, CDR1 is SGHNT and CDR2 is YYREEE (reference sequence). CDR3 sequence reads: CASSQDTQETQYF. The CDR3 DNA is TGTGCCAGCAGCCAAGACACGCAAGAGACCCAGTACTTC.

The chain employs TRBV28 and TRBJ1-1; tentatively, D is TRBD1 (6 bases). This CDR3 spans 14 amino acids. Germline V gene lookup returns CDR1 MDHEN and CDR2 SYDVKM. Between the trimmed V and J ends, which lost 6 bases and 0 bases, there was a span of 11 bases. DNA for the CDR3: TGTGCCAGCAGAGAGGACAGCATGAACACTGAAGCTTTCTTT. This gives the protein CASREDSMNTEAFF.

This clone appeared once. The J gene is TRBJ1-1, the V gene TRBV6-5, with no clear D. V was cut by 8 bases and J by 3 bases, with 13 bases left in between. Germline-derived CDR1 and CDR2 are MNHEY and SVGAGI. The CDR3 has 13 amino acids. For the CDR3, the DNA is TGTGCCAGCGGTACAAACCGGGACACTGAAGCTTTCTTT. Translation: CASGTNRDTEAFF.

This clone showed up just once. This sequence joins TRBV18 and TRBJ1-3; D is uncertain. Trimming took off 1 base at V and 0 bases at J, with 10 bases between the two ends. This CDR3 is built from 16 residues. Germline-derived CDR1 and CDR2 are KGHSH and LQKENI. This chain's CDR3 is CASSPQQFSSGNTIYF. The CDR3 coding sequence is TGTGCCAGCTCACCACAACAGTTTAGCTCTGGAAACACCATATATTTT.

The chain employs TRBV4-3 and TRBJ1-1, with D unresolved. Germline V CDR1 and CDR2: LGHNA, YSLEER. The CDR3 is 14 amino acids. The V and J ends lost 0 bases and 2 bases respectively, with 7 bases between them. The CDR3 DNA follows: TGCGCCAGCAGCCAAGAACACAGAAACACTGAAGCTTTCTTT. It translates to CASSQEHRNTEAFF.

The chain has TRBV28 and TRBJ2-7, with D tentatively TRBD2 (6 bases). This CDR3 region has 14 residues. In germline, CDR1 is MDHEN, CDR2 SYDVKM. Trimming took off 3 bases at V and 2 bases at J, with 11 bases between the two ends. CDR3 sequence: CASSFPGRPYEQYF. In DNA, the CDR3 is TGTGCCAGCAGTTTCCCCGGGAGACCCTACGAGCAGTACTTC.

The V call is TRBV4-1, the J call TRBJ1-4, with 10 bases matching TRBD1. This CDR3 is built from 16 residues. Germline CDR1 MGHRA, CDR2 YSYEKL. The V and J ends lost 3 bases and 8 bases, in that order; junction bases with no gene match: 9. CDR3 bases: TGCGCCAGCAGCCATTGGAGGGACAGGGGAGGGGAAAAACTGTTTTTT. This sequence encodes CASSHWRDRGGEKLFF.

The rearrangement links TRBV5-4 to TRBJ1-1; 10 nucleotides match TRBD1. The CDR3 spans 17 residues. Per germline, CDR1 SGHNT and CDR2 YYREEE (reference sequence). After removal of 4 bases from V and 10 bases from J, the junction contained 19 bases not matched to a gene. The CDR3 loop reads CASSPGQGGVRSNGAFF. CDR3 DNA: TGTGCCAGCAGCCCCGGACAGGGGGGCGTTAGGTCAAATGGAGCTTTCTTT.

V gene TRBV9 combines with J gene TRBJ1-2; perhaps TRBD1 as D (6 bases). The V gene lost 4 bases and the J gene lost 6 bases, with 19 bases spanning the gap. The CDR3 consists of 15 residues. The germline CDR1 and CDR2 sequences are SGDLS and YYNGEE. The CDR3 DNA sequence: TGTGCCAGCAGCCCCGGGGGGGCGCCGGATAATGGCTACACCTTC. It specifies CASSPGGAPDNGYTF.

The chain couples TRBV27 to TRBJ2-3, with D maybe TRBD2 (5 bases). Trimming cost V 7 bases and J 0 bases, with 14 bases left between them. Germline lookup yields CDR1 MNHEY and CDR2 SMNVEV (reference sequence). This CDR3 has 15 residues. The CDR3 sequence: CASTLEGGSTDTQYF. As DNA, the CDR3 is TGTGCCAGCACCCTAGAGGGTGGTAGCACAGATACGCAGTATTTT.

J is TRBJ2-7 and V is TRBV4-3; 10 bases align to TRBD1. Losses at the gene ends were 6 bases for V and 2 bases for J; bases not matched to a gene: 10. Germline loops: CDR1 LGHNA, CDR2 YSLEER. CDR3 size: 16 residues. The CDR3 DNA follows: TGCGCCAGCAGATATTCCGGGACAGGGGAAACCTACGAGCAGTACTTC. Protein: CASRYSGTGETYEQYF.

This sequence joins TRBV6-2 or TRBV6-3 and TRBJ2-7, with 14 nucleotides matching TRBD2. Germline assignment: CDR1 MNHEY and CDR2 SVGEGT. The CDR3 runs 18 residues. Trimming removed 2 bases from V and 2 bases from J; junction bases left unmatched: 8. CDR3 bases: TGTGCCAGCAGTTACGGGACTAGCGGGAGCCGTGACACCTACGAGCAGTACTTC. This translates into CASSYGTSGSRDTYEQYF.

In regard to this clone: One end of the junction varies from germline; a read error may be responsible. The chain combines TRBV7-7 with TRBJ2-2; 7 nucleotides align to TRBD1. The germline V gene encodes CDR1 SSHAT and CDR2 FNYEAQ (reference sequence). There are 15 residues in the CDR3. The CDR3 spells CASSPGTENTGELFF. DNA of the CDR3: TGTGCTAGCAGCCCCGGGACAGAGAACACCGGGGAGCTGTTTTTT.

This CDR3 reads CASSNGGGGSDEQYF. DNA for the CDR3: TGTGCCAGTAGCAACGGGGGCGGCGGGAGTGACGAGCAGTACTTC. The chain combines TRBV19 with TRBJ2-7, with a tentative D call TRBD2 (7 bases). CDR3 length: 15 amino acids. Germline CDR1 reads LNHDA; CDR2 reads SQIVND (reference sequence). V was cut by 6 bases and J by 5 bases, with 20 bases left in between.